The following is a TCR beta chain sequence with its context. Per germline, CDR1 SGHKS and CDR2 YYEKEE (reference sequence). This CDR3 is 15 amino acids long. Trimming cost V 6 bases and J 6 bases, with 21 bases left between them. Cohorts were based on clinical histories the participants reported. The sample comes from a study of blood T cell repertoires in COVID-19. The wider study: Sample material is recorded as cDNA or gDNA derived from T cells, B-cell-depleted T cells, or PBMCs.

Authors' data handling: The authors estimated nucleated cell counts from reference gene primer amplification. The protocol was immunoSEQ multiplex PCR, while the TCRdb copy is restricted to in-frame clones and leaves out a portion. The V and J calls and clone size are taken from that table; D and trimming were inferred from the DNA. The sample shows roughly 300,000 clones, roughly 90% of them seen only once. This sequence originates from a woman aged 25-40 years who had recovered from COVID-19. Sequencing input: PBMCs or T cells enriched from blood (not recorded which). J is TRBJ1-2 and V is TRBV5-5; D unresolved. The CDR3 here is CASIFHSNSPDGYTF. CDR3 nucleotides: TGTGCCAGCATTTTTCACAGTAATTCCCCCGATGGCTACACCTTC.